The 25 T cell receptor beta chains reported below all come from one sample, sequenced in a study of CD8 T cells in Susac syndrome. An input of about 0.5 to 1 ug of RNA was subjected to reverse transcription using random hexamers. TCRdb used MiXCR to reprocess the immunoSEQ multiplex PCR reads, holding one entry per CDR3 protein. Of roughly 130,000 distinct CDR3 sequences detected, 90% to 95% appear once; the ten largest clones hold more than 0.095%. The specimen was CD4+ T cells from PBMCs. These receptors came from a human donor in good health.

This chain links TRBV5-1 with TRBJ1-1; 11 bases are a match to TRBD1. J lost 4 bases, V lost 4 bases, and 6 bases had no gene match. This CDR3 is built from 15 residues. Germline V CDR1 and CDR2: SGHRS, YFSETQ. The CDR3 region has the DNA TGCGCCAGCAGCCCCCAAGGACAGGGGGCCACTGAAGCTTTCTTT. Residues: CASSPQGQGATEAFF. Based on the CDR3 plus reference TRBV5-1 and TRBJ1-1, the full variable domain is KAGVTQTPRYLIKTRGQQVTLSCSPISGHRSVSWYQQTPGQGLQFLFEYFSETQRNKGNFPGRFSGRQFSNSRSEMNVSTLELGDSALYLCASSPQGQGATEAFFGQGTRLTVV.

This sequence joins TRBV10-3 and TRBJ2-7; 8 bases align to TRBD1. Unmatched junction bases numbered 4, after V lost 3 bases and J lost 3 bases. Germline loops: CDR1 ENHRY, CDR2 SYGVKD. The CDR3 extends over 14 amino acids. CDR3 residues: CAISEKGQGYEQYF. In nucleotides, the CDR3 is TGTGCCATCAGTGAAAAAGGACAGGGCTACGAGCAGTACTTC.

The chain combines TRBV9 with TRBJ1-5; tentative D call: TRBD1 (5 bases). V gave up 1 base and J gave up 3 bases, with 11 bases separating them. The germline V gene encodes CDR1 SGDLS and CDR2 YYNGEE. CDR3 length equals 15 residues. The CDR3 sequence is CASSVSGGVNQPQHF. The CDR3, as DNA: TGTGCCAGCAGCGTATCAGGAGGGGTCAATCAGCCCCAGCATTTT.

Only a few counts were recorded for this clonotype. The chain employs TRBV6-5 and TRBJ2-5; the D is unclear. Germline assignment: CDR1 MNHEY and CDR2 SVGAGI. Trimming left V 0 bases short and J 2 bases short, with 7 bases between. This CDR3 is 14 amino acids long. The CDR3 reads CASSYSYRQETQYF. CDR3 nucleotide sequence: TGTGCCAGCAGTTACTCCTACAGACAAGAGACCCAGTACTTC.

The chain couples TRBV24-1 to TRBJ1-2; D is unresolved. CDR3 length: 12 residues. CDR1 and CDR2 (germline): KGHDR, SFDVKD. V was cut by 1 base and J by 6 bases, with 5 bases left in between. The CDR3 bases are TGTGCCACCAGTGATTTTTCGAATGGCTACACCTTC. Residues: CATSDFSNGYTF.

The chain uses TRBV4-2 and TRBJ2-5; 7 bases agree with TRBD2. With 4 bases clipped from V and 9 bases from J, the junction kept 11 bases outside the gene matches. Germline V lookup: CDR1 LGHNA, CDR2 YNFKEQ. The length of the CDR3 is 14 residues. CDR3 residues: CASSPESGAKAQYF. In nucleotides, the CDR3 is TGTGCCAGCAGCCCCGAAAGCGGGGCCAAGGCCCAGTACTTC.

The chain employs TRBV5-1 and TRBJ2-7; TRBD2 matches at 8 bases. Germline loops: CDR1 SGHRS, CDR2 YFSETQ. The length of the CDR3 is 17 residues. V gave up 4 bases and J gave up 1 base; unmatched junction bases: 13. CDR3 nucleotides: TGCGCCAGCAGCCGTTCCATTAGCGGGAAAGGGTCCTACGAGCAGTACTTC. Its translation is CASSRSISGKGSYEQYF. Based on the CDR3 plus reference TRBV5-1 and TRBJ2-7, the full variable domain is KAGVTQTPRYLIKTRGQQVTLSCSPISGHRSVSWYQQTPGQGLQFLFEYFSETQRNKGNFPGRFSGRQFSNSRSEMNVSTLELGDSALYLCASSRSISGKGSYEQYFGPGTRLTVT.

The rearrangement links TRBV5-1 to TRBJ2-1, with D possibly being TRBD2 (6 bases). V was clipped by 0 bases and J by 0 bases, with 7 bases between them. CDR1 is SGHRS and CDR2 is YFSETQ in the germline V gene. The CDR3 is made up of 15 amino acids. The CDR3 region has the DNA TGCGCCAGCAGCTTGGGCGGGGTCTCCTACAATGAGCAGTTCTTC. The encoded protein is CASSLGGVSYNEQFF.

CDR3 in amino acids: CASSAGTQQSEQYF. The CDR3 DNA follows: TGTGCCAGCAGCGCCGGGACCCAGCAGTCCGAGCAGTACTTC. The genes are TRBV9 and TRBJ2-7; tentatively, D is TRBD1 or TRBD2 (5 bases each). Germline CDR1 SGDLS, CDR2 YYNGEE. The CDR3 is made up of 14 amino acids. Trimming removed 3 bases from V and 6 bases from J, with 16 bases in between.

The chain links TRBV6-4 to TRBJ2-1; no definite D call. Trimming took 0 bases from V and 7 from J, leaving 4 bases between them. Germline V gene sequence: CDR1 MRHNA, CDR2 SNTAGT. The CDR3 loop spans 12 amino acids. The CDR3 here is CASSDSRNEQFF. CDR3 DNA sequence: TGTGCCAGCAGTGACTCGCGGAATGAGCAGTTCTTC.

The V call is TRBV20-1, the J call TRBJ2-7; the D gene is possibly TRBD2 (5 bases). Germline CDR1 DFQATT, CDR2 SNEGSKA (reference sequence). V shed 4 bases and J shed 6 bases, with 13 bases lying between them. This CDR3 spans 12 amino acids. CDR3 bases: TGCAGTGCTATTAATCGACTAACCGAGCAGTACTTC. It translates to CSAINRLTEQYF.

The J gene is TRBJ2-3, the V gene TRBV6-6; TRBD2 aligns across 9 bases. Germline lookup yields CDR1 MNHNY and CDR2 SVGAGI (reference sequence). This CDR3 is built from 15 residues. V lost 6 bases, J lost 5 bases, and 9 bases stayed unmatched. For the CDR3, the DNA is TGTGCCAGCAGCTTGCGGGAGGGCCAACTAGATACGCAGTATTTT. Translated, it gives CASSLREGQLDTQYF.

The chain couples TRBV12-3 or TRBV12-4 to TRBJ1-6; D gene unclear. V lost 3 bases, J lost 7 bases, and 10 bases lay in between. The CDR3 totals 14 residues. CDR3 bases: TGTGCCAGCAGTTTCCGGGGTTGGAATTCACCCCTCCACTTT. Translated, it gives CASSFRGWNSPLHF.

This chain uses TRBV29-1 with TRBJ2-3; 11 bases align to TRBD1. Germline CDR1 SQVTM, CDR2 ANQGSEA. There are 15 residues in the CDR3. Trimming took 5 bases from V and 3 from J; bases not matched to a gene: 7. The chain's CDR3 is CSVSRDRGSTDTQYF. DNA for the CDR3: TGCAGCGTTAGCCGGGACAGGGGGTCAACAGATACGCAGTATTTT.

The rearrangement joins TRBV18 to TRBJ2-7; TRBD2 might be the D (6 bases). Trimming cost V 0 bases and J 0 bases, with 9 bases left between them. This CDR3 contains 15 residues. Germline CDR1 is KGHSH and CDR2 is LQKENI. CDR3 sequence reads: CASSPPGGVSYEQYF. CDR3 bases: TGTGCCAGCTCACCACCGGGGGGTGTCTCCTACGAGCAGTACTTC.

The genes are TRBV2 and TRBJ1-1; 7 bases fit TRBD1. The V segment lost 4 bases and the J segment 8 bases; nucleotides outside the gene matches: 4. Germline CDR1 SNHLY, CDR2 FYNNEI. The CDR3 has 12 amino acids. CDR3 in amino acids: CASSGDRGEAFF. For the CDR3, the DNA is TGTGCCAGCAGTGGGGACAGAGGGGAAGCTTTCTTT.

The genes are TRBV20-1 and TRBJ1-1, with D uncertain. The CDR3 runs 14 residues. Germline V gene sequence: CDR1 DFQATT, CDR2 SNEGSKA (reference sequence). The ends were cut back, 6 bases at V and 1 base at J, with 15 bases in the middle. CDR3 residues: CSAWAAIPNTEAFF. The CDR3 nucleotides are TGCAGTGCGTGGGCTGCTATCCCGAACACTGAAGCTTTCTTT.

A few counts support this clonotype. The V gene is TRBV30, the J gene TRBJ2-7; TRBD2 matches 9 bases. Losses at the gene ends were 1 base for V and 7 bases for J; bases not matched to a gene: 14. In germline, CDR1 is GTSNPN, CDR2 SVGIG (reference sequence). This CDR3 is built from 16 residues. For the CDR3, the DNA is TGTGCCTGGAGTGCCCCAGGGACTAGCCGGGTTGGGGAGCAGTACTTC. It translates to CAWSAPGTSRVGEQYF.

V gene TRBV2 combines with J gene TRBJ2-5; D is possibly TRBD2 (6 bases). CDR1 is SNHLY and CDR2 is FYNNEI in the germline V gene. CDR3 length: 14 residues. Trimming took 8 bases from V and 4 from J, leaving 17 bases between them. The CDR3 here is CASGGTLQGETQYF. DNA of the CDR3: TGTGCCAGCGGAGGGACTCTTCAAGGAGAGACCCAGTACTTC.

J is TRBJ2-7 and V is TRBV6-5; D unresolved. The CDR3 runs 12 residues. The germline V and J ends were trimmed by 5 bases and 2 bases, with 7 bases remaining between them. Germline V gene sequence: CDR1 MNHEY, CDR2 SVGAGI. The CDR3 DNA follows: TGTGCCAGCAGTCAATCTCCCTACGAGCAGTACTTC. It yields the protein CASSQSPYEQYF.

This clonotype appeared a single time. The chain has TRBV12-3 or TRBV12-4 and TRBJ1-5; D not resolved. V shed 7 bases and J shed 7 bases, with 11 bases lying between them. This CDR3 contains 12 residues. The CDR3 coding sequence is TGTGCCAGCACCTCAGAGTTGCAGCCCCAGCATTTT. Its protein is CASTSELQPQHF.

The chain combines TRBV29-1 with TRBJ2-1; D ambiguous. Germline V gene sequence: CDR1 SQVTM, CDR2 ANQGSEA. V lost 4 bases and J 2 bases, leaving 9 bases between the germline ends. The CDR3 consists of 13 residues. The CDR3 nucleotides are TGCAGCGTTGGGGCCAGCCCCTACAATGAGCAGTTCTTC. Its translation is CSVGASPYNEQFF.

The chain carries TRBV18 and TRBJ2-6; possibly TRBD1 for D (6 bases). The CDR3 runs 19 residues. Deletions cut 4 bases from V and 0 bases from J, with 19 bases between. Germline V CDR1 and CDR2: KGHSH, LQKENI. As DNA, the CDR3 is TGTGCCAGCTCACTCACCGGGACAAGGACCTCCTCTGGGGCCAACGTCCTGACTTTC. Protein product: CASSLTGTRTSSGANVLTF.

This clonotype has only one observation. The CDR3: CASGRQVREQYF. The CDR3 coding sequence is TGTGCCAGTGGAAGACAGGTTCGGGAGCAGTACTTC. The rearrangement links TRBV12-3 or TRBV12-4 to TRBJ2-7; perhaps TRBD1 as D (6 bases). V lost 9 bases and J 7 bases, leaving 16 bases between the germline ends. CDR3 length: 12 amino acids.

The chain is built from TRBV5-1 and TRBJ2-2, with 11 nucleotides matching TRBD2. Trimming at V came to 5 bases and at J to 0 bases, leaving 3 bases not matched to a gene. The V gene's germline CDR1 is SGHRS and CDR2 YFSETQ. CDR3 length: 16 residues. CDR3 in amino acids: CASRGLADPNTGELFF. The CDR3 DNA is TGCGCCAGCAGGGGACTAGCGGACCCGAACACCGGGGAGCTGTTTTTT. The complete variable domain, with remaining parts taken from reference TRBV5-1 and TRBJ2-2, reads KAGVTQTPRYLIKTRGQQVTLSCSPISGHRSVSWYQQTPGQGLQFLFEYFSETQRNKGNFPGRFSGRQFSNSRSEMNVSTLELGDSALYLCASRGLADPNTGELFFGEGSRLTVL.